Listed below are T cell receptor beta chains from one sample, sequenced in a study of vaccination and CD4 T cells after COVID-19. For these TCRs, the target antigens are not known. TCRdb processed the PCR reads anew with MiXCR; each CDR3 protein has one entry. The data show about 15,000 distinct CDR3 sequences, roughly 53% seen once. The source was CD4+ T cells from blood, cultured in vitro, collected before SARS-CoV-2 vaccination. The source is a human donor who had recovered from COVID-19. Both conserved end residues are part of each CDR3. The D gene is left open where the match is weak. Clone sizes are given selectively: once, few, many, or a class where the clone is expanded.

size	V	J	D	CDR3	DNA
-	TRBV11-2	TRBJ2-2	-	CASSLDRGGGELFF	TGTGCCAGCAGCTTAGATCGGGGTGGCGGGGAGCTGTTTTTT
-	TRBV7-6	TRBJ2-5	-	CASSSRVRETQYF	TGTGCCAGCAGCTCACGGGTACGAGAGACCCAGTACTTC
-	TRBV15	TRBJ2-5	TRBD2	CATSRDTSVTQYF	TGTGCCACCAGCAGAGATACTAGCGTGACCCAGTACTTC
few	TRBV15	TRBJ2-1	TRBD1	CATSRPDRGNEQFF	TGTGCCACCAGCAGACCCGACAGGGGAAATGAGCAGTTCTTC
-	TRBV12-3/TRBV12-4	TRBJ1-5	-	CASSLGRVYQPQHF	TGTGCCAGCAGTTTAGGTAGGGTTTATCAGCCCCAGCATTTT
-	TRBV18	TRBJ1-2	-	CASSPREQGHGYTF	TGTGCCAGCTCACCACGAGAACAGGGCCATGGCTACACCTTC
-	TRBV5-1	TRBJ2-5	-	CASNRDSQETQYF	TGCGCCAGCAACCGGGACTCCCAAGAGACCCAGTACTTC
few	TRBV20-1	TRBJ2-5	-	CSARDPRGPGETQYF	TGCAGTGCTAGAGATCCCAGGGGCCCCGGGGAGACCCAGTACTTC
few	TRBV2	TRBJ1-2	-	CARSRRGRLDYGYTF	TGTGCCAGAAGCCGAAGAGGGAGACTAGACTATGGCTACACCTTC
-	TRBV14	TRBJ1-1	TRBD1	CASSHDRTGEAFF	TGTGCCAGCAGCCATGACCGGACAGGTGAAGCTTTCTTT
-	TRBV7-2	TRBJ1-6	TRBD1	CASSLVLTGYSPLHF	TGTGCCAGCAGCTTAGTTCTGACAGGGTATTCACCCCTCCACTTT
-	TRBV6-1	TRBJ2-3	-	CASGAATTEYF	TGTGCCAGCGGGGCGGCCACAACCGAGTATTTT
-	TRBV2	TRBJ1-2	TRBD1	CASSETDRDDGYTF	TGTGCCAGCAGTGAAACGGACAGGGACGATGGCTACACCTTC
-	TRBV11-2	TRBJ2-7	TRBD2	CASSPPSGRSIDEQYF	TGTGCCAGCAGCCCCCCTAGCGGGAGAAGTATTGACGAGCAGTACTTC
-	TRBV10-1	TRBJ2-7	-	CASSKVEQYF	TGCGCCAGCTCCAAGGTCGAGCAGTACTTC
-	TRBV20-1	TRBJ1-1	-	CSARRGVGLSEAFF	TGCAGTGCTAGGCGGGGTGTTGGACTTTCTGAAGCTTTCTTT
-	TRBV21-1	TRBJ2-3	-	CASSKGAQTGACTDTQYF	TGTGCCAGCAGCAAAGGTGCCCAGACAGGGGCTTGCACAGATACGCAGTATTTT
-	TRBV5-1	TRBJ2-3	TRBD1	CASSFSSKGQIDTQYF	TGCGCCAGCAGCTTCTCTTCGAAGGGACAGATCGATACGCAGTATTTT
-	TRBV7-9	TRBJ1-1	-	CASSLGPDVMNTEAFF	TGTGCCAGCAGCTTAGGGCCGGACGTCATGAACACTGAAGCTTTCTTT
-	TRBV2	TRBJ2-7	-	CASSEHGDLYEQYF	TGTGCCAGCAGCGAGCACGGGGACCTCTACGAGCAGTACTTC
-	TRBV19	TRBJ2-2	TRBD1	CASSMTGVKVLGLFF	TGTGCCAGTAGTATGACAGGGGTTAAGGTGCTCGGGCTGTTTTTT
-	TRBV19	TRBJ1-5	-	CASSWGRRLNQPQHF	TGTGCCAGTAGTTGGGGCAGGCGATTAAATCAGCCCCAGCATTTT
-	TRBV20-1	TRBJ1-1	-	CSARLGRDTEAFF	TGCAGTGCTAGATTAGGGAGGGACACTGAAGCTTTCTTT
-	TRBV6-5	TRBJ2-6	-	CASSYSGSGANVLTF	TGTGCCAGCAGTTACTCGGGCTCTGGGGCCAACGTCCTGACTTTC
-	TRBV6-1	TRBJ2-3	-	CASSRGSLITDTQYF	TGTGCCAGCAGTCGAGGGAGTCTCATTACAGATACGCAGTATTTT
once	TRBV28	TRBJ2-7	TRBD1	CASSRQGVSYEQYF	TGTGCCAGCAGCCGTCAGGGGGTGTCCTACGAGCAGTACTTC
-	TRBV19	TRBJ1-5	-	CASSIGRLTNQPQHF	TGTGCCAGTAGTATAGGAAGACTGACCAATCAGCCCCAGCATTTT
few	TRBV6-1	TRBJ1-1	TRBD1	CASSDRQGVAEAFF	TGTGCCAGCAGTGACCGACAGGGTGTCGCTGAAGCTTTCTTT
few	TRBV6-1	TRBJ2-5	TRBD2	CASSQGLAGVETQYF	TGTGCCAGCAGTCAGGGACTAGCGGGCGTGGAGACCCAGTACTTC
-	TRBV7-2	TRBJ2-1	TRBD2	CASSFGRANEQFF	TGTGCCAGCAGCTTTGGGAGGGCGAATGAGCAGTTCTTC
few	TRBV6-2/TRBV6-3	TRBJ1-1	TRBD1	CASTPGAGGWDTEAFF	TGTGCCAGCACCCCGGGAGCAGGGGGCTGGGACACTGAAGCTTTCTTT
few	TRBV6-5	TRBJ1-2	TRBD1	CASSYDRGSPNYGYTF	TGTGCCAGCAGTTACGACAGGGGCTCCCCCAACTATGGCTACACCTTC
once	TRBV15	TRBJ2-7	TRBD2	CATSPLGGAYEQYF	TGTGCCACCAGCCCTCTGGGGGGGGCCTACGAGCAGTACTTC
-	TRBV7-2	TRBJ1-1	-	CASSLRREAFF	TGTGCCAGCAGCTTAAGGCGAGAAGCTTTCTTT
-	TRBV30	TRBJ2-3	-	CAWSIQDTDTQYF	TGTGCCTGGAGTATCCAGGACACAGATACGCAGTATTTT
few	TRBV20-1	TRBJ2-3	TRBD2	CSARELAGASDTQYF	TGCAGTGCTAGAGAACTAGCGGGAGCATCAGATACGCAGTATTTT
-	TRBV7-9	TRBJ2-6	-	CASSSRLTGANVLTF	TGTGCCAGCAGCTCGCGTCTAACTGGGGCCAACGTCCTGACTTTC
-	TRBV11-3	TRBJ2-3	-	CASSPLDRTDTQYF	TGTGCCAGCAGCCCACTCGATCGCACAGATACGCAGTATTTT
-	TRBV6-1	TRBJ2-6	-	CASRSGANVLTF	TGTGCCAGCCGCTCTGGGGCCAACGTCCTGACTTTC
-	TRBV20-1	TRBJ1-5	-	CGASQGDNQPQHF	TGCGGTGCTTCCCAGGGTGACAATCAGCCCCAGCATTTT
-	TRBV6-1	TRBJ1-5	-	CASSEDRGPLNQPQHF	TGTGCCAGCAGTGAAGATAGAGGTCCCTTGAATCAGCCCCAGCATTTT